These 21 T cell receptor beta chains were all obtained from the same sample, sequenced in a study of blood T cell repertoires in COVID-19. Libraries were prepared by immunoSEQ multiplex PCR; TCRdb keeps only in-frame clonotypes and omits some of them. The repertoire holds tens of thousands of clones, with around 70% as singletons. The specimen sequenced was peripheral blood. These receptors originate from a man aged 65-85 years with acute or convalescent COVID-19.

This clone turned up a few times. The gene calls are TRBV27 and TRBJ2-5, with a possible D match to TRBD1 (6 bases). The ends were cut back, 0 bases at V and 4 bases at J, with 9 bases in the middle. Germline V gives CDR1 MNHEY, CDR2 SMNVEV (reference sequence). CDR3 length equals 14 residues. The CDR3 reads CASSLSRGRETQYF. CDR3 DNA: TGTGCCAGCAGTTTATCGAGGGGGAGAGAGACCCAGTACTTC.

V is TRBV4-1 and J is TRBJ2-7, with 14 bases lining up with TRBD2. This CDR3 has 17 amino acids. Unmatched junction bases numbered 8, after V lost 3 bases and J lost 4 bases. CDR1 and CDR2 from the germline V gene are MGHRA and YSYEKL. CDR3 in DNA: TGCGCCAGCAGCCAGGGGACTAGCGGGAGAAATACGTACGAGCAGTACTTC. Translation gives CASSQGTSGRNTYEQYF.

The chain couples TRBV29-1 to TRBJ2-5, with D perhaps matching TRBD1 (6 bases). V was clipped by 3 bases and J by 0 bases, with 8 bases between them. The CDR3 totals 13 residues. Germline V gives CDR1 SQVTM, CDR2 ANQGSEA. DNA of the CDR3: TGCAGCGTTGACAGGGGTGACCAAGAGACCCAGTACTTC. As protein: CSVDRGDQETQYF. The whole variable domain, filled in from reference TRBV29-1 and TRBJ2-5, reads SAVISQKPSRDICQRGTSLTIQCQVDSQVTMMFWYRQQPGQSLTLIATANQGSEATYESGFVIDKFPISRPNLTFSTLTVSNMSPEDSSIYLCSVDRGDQETQYFGPGTRLLVL.

The sample holds a few counts of this clone. V is TRBV5-1 and J is TRBJ2-7; perhaps TRBD2 as D (5 bases). Germline-derived CDR1 and CDR2 are SGHRS and YFSETQ. This CDR3 spans 12 amino acids. V was trimmed by 7 bases and J by 5 bases, leaving 13 bases between them. The CDR3 DNA follows: TGCGCCAGCGTCCGGGAAGGCCACGAGCAGTACTTC. Translation: CASVREGHEQYF.

The V gene is TRBV14, the J gene TRBJ1-1; D gene unclear. Trimming left V 4 bases short and J 4 bases short, with 16 bases between. Germline assignment: CDR1 SGHDN and CDR2 FVKESK. This CDR3 is built from 15 residues. The CDR3 sequence: CASSPSRQPGTEAFF. CDR3 nucleotides: TGTGCCAGCAGCCCTTCCCGGCAGCCAGGCACTGAAGCTTTCTTT. Filled out from reference TRBV14 and TRBJ1-1, the complete variable domain reads EAGVTQFPSHSVIEKGQTVTLRCDPISGHDNLYWYRRVMGKEIKFLLHFVKESKQDESGMPNNRFLAERTGGTYSTLKVQPAELEDSGVYFCASSPSRQPGTEAFFGQGTRLTVV.

The rearrangement links TRBV10-3 to TRBJ2-7; TRBD1 matches 9 bases. Germline V gene lookup returns CDR1 ENHRY and CDR2 SYGVKD. The trim removed 5 bases at V and 4 bases at J, leaving 6 bases unmatched. This CDR3 region has 14 residues. The CDR3 sequence is CAISPGQGLYEQYF. The CDR3 DNA sequence: TGTGCCATCAGTCCGGGACAGGGACTTTACGAGCAGTACTTC.

The CDR3 sequence is CASSGSNTGAYEQYF. The CDR3 bases are TGTGCCAGCAGTGGCTCCAACACGGGGGCCTACGAGCAGTACTTC. The gene calls are TRBV27 and TRBJ2-7; perhaps TRBD2 as D (6 bases). The CDR3 runs to 15 residues. V lost 5 bases and J lost 2, with 16 bases in between. Germline CDR1 is MNHEY and CDR2 is SMNVEV (reference sequence).

A few counts support this clone. The chain carries TRBV25-1 and TRBJ2-5; D gene unclear. Deletions cut 2 bases from V and 5 bases from J, with 12 bases between. Germline V gene sequence: CDR1 MGHDK, CDR2 SYGVNS. The CDR3 has 14 amino acids. CDR3 in amino acids: CASSEARLSETQYF. CDR3 nucleotide sequence: TGTGCCAGCAGTGAAGCGAGACTCTCGGAGACCCAGTACTTC.

The chain couples TRBV5-1 to TRBJ1-1, with D maybe TRBD1 (5 bases). Germline assignment: CDR1 SGHRS and CDR2 YFSETQ. Trimming took off 2 bases at V and 3 bases at J, with 11 bases between the two ends. The CDR3 sequence is 14 residues long. The CDR3 nucleotides read TGCGCCAGCAGCTTCCAAGGCAGGGACACTGAAGCTTTCTTT. This sequence encodes CASSFQGRDTEAFF.

The rearrangement uses TRBV7-6 and TRBJ2-5, with TRBD2 matching over 13 bases. This CDR3 is built from 17 residues. Germline V gene data show CDR1 as SGHVS and CDR2 as FNYEAQ. V lost 4 bases, J lost 5 bases, and 10 bases stayed unmatched. In DNA form, the CDR3 reads TGTGCCAGCAGCTGGGGACTAGCGGGACCCCTGGGGGAGACCCAGTACTTC. This sequence encodes CASSWGLAGPLGETQYF.

The chain employs TRBV7-2 and TRBJ2-7; 9 bases fit TRBD1. CDR1 and CDR2 (germline): SGHTA, FQGNSA. V lost 5 bases, J lost 2 bases, and 7 bases stayed unmatched. This CDR3 has 15 residues. The CDR3 reads CASSPRDRVPYEQYF. CDR3 sequence (DNA): TGTGCCAGCAGCCCCCGGGACAGGGTCCCCTACGAGCAGTACTTC. Based on the CDR3 plus reference TRBV7-2 and TRBJ2-7, the full variable domain is GAGVSQSPSNKVTEKGKDVELRCDPISGHTALYWYRQSLGQGLEFLIYFQGNSAPDKSGLPSDRFSAERTGGSVSTLTIQRTQQEDSAVYLCASSPRDRVPYEQYFGPGTRLTVT.

V gene TRBV5-1 combines with J gene TRBJ2-1; the match to TRBD1 covers 10 bases. J lost 7 bases, V lost 3 bases, and 7 bases had no gene match. The germline V gene encodes CDR1 SGHRS and CDR2 YFSETQ. This CDR3 spans 15 amino acids. The CDR3 DNA reads TGCGCCAGCAGCTCCGGGACAGGGGAATCGAATGAGCAGTTCTTC. Its protein is CASSSGTGESNEQFF.

The V call is TRBV13, the J call TRBJ2-7; D is undetermined. Deletions cut 5 bases from V and 0 bases from J, with 14 bases between. The CDR3 contains 15 residues. The germline V gene encodes CDR1 PRHDT and CDR2 FYEKMQ (reference sequence). The CDR3 sequence: CASSAGLWSSYEQYF. The DNA of the CDR3 is TGTGCCAGCAGCGCCGGCCTGTGGAGCTCCTACGAGCAGTACTTC.

The chain carries TRBV7-8 and TRBJ1-2; D is unclear. Germline CDR1 SGHVS, CDR2 FQNEAQ. V shed 5 bases and J shed 1 base, with 14 bases lying between them. The CDR3 consists of 15 residues. CDR3 amino acids: CASSPSPDGNYGYTF. The CDR3 DNA follows: TGTGCCAGCAGCCCGAGCCCCGATGGTAACTATGGCTACACCTTC.

The chain employs TRBV19 and TRBJ2-6, with D tentatively TRBD1 (5 bases). Germline assignment: CDR1 LNHDA and CDR2 SQIVND (reference sequence). V was clipped by 2 bases and J by 0 bases, with 5 bases between them. This CDR3 comprises 15 residues. The CDR3 sequence is CASSIQGSGANVLTF. For the CDR3, the DNA is TGTGCCAGTAGTATACAGGGCTCTGGGGCCAACGTCCTGACTTTC.

The table lists this clone with many counts. The J gene is TRBJ2-1, the V gene TRBV29-1; 12 nucleotides match TRBD2. The CDR3 totals 12 residues. Germline CDR1 and CDR2: SQVTM and ANQGSEA. CDR3 region: CTGLAGYNEQFF. The CDR3 DNA is TGCACTGGACTAGCGGGATACAATGAGCAGTTCTTC.

V is TRBV28 and J is TRBJ1-1, with 9 nucleotides matching TRBD1. This CDR3 is 16 amino acids long. Looked up from germline, CDR1 is MDHEN and CDR2 is SYDVKM. After removal of 9 bases from V and 3 bases from J, the junction contained 14 bases not matched to a gene. The CDR3 spells CASLTGGGFEDTEAFF. The CDR3, as DNA: TGTGCCAGTCTTACAGGGGGCGGTTTCGAGGACACTGAAGCTTTCTTT.

This clone was seen a handful of times. The chain uses TRBV2 and TRBJ2-6; the D gene is possibly TRBD1 (6 bases). The CDR3 contains 15 residues. In germline, CDR1 is SNHLY, CDR2 FYNNEI. V lost 6 bases and J 3 bases, leaving 12 bases between the germline ends. The CDR3 spells CASRIQGGGANVLTF. CDR3 nucleotide sequence: TGTGCCAGCAGAATACAGGGTGGTGGGGCCAACGTCCTGACTTTC.

The chain carries TRBV5-4 and TRBJ1-2, with D tentatively TRBD1 (6 bases). From germline, CDR1 is SGHNT and CDR2 YYREEE (reference sequence). The V end lost 9 bases, the J end lost 4 bases, and 22 bases lay between the germline ends. The CDR3 totals 15 residues. CDR3 sequence reads: CATSGGQGFAYGYTF. The CDR3 DNA is TGTGCCACCTCGGGGGGGCAAGGGTTTGCCTATGGCTACACCTTC.

This clone was detected only a few times. The chain uses TRBV3-1 (or the pseudogene TRBV3-2) and TRBJ1-6; D is uncertain. Looked up from germline, CDR1 is LGHDT and CDR2 is YNNKEL (reference sequence). Trimming stripped 4 bases from V and 9 bases from J, with 19 bases between. This CDR3 contains 16 residues. The CDR3 DNA reads as TGTGCCAGCAGCCTCAGCAGCGGTATCGGTGTTTCACCCCTCCACTTT. It codes for CASSLSSGIGVSPLHF.

As for this clone: This likely stems from a read error, as it lies one base from a far larger clone. The rearrangement joins TRBV28 to TRBJ2-1; D is unresolved. Germline CDR1 reads MDHEN; CDR2 reads SYDVKM. The CDR3 is 11 residues long. Trimming shortened V by 6 bases and J by 4 bases, and 4 bases separated the two germline ends. CDR3 amino acids: CASSYYNEQFF. Here the CDR3 DNA reads TGTGCCAGCAGCTATTACAATGAGCAGTTCTTC.